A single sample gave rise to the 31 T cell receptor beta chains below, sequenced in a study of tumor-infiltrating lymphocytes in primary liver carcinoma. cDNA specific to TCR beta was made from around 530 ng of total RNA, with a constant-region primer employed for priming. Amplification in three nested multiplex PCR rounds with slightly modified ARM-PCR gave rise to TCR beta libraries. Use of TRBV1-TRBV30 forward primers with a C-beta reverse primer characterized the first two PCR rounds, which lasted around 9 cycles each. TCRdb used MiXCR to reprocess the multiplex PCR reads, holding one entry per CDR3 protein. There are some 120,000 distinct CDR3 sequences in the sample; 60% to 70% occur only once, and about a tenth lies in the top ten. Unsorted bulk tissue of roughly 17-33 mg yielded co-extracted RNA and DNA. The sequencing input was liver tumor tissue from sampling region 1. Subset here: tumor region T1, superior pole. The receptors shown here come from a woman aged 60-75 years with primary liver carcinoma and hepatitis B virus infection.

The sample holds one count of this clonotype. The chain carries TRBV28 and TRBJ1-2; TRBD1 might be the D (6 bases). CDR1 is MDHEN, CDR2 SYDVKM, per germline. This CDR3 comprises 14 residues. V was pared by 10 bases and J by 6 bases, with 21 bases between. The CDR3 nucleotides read TGTGCCAATAGTTTCGGTTCGGGACAACATGGCTACACCTTC. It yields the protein CANSFGSGQHGYTF.

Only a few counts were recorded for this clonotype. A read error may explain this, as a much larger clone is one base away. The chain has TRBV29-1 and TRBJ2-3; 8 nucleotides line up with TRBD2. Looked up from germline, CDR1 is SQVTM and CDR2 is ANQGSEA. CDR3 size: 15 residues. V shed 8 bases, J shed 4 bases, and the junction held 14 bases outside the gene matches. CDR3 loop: CSIANLGGAPDTQYF. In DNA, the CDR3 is TGCAGCATTGCAAACCTCGGGGGGGCACCAGATACGCAGTATTTT.

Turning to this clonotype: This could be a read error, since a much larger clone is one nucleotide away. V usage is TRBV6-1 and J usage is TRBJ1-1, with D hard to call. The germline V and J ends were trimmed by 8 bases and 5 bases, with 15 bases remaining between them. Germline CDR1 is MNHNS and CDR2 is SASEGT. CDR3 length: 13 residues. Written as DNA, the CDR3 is TGTGCCAGCCGGTGGAAACGGCGGACTGAAGCTTTCTTT. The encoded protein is CASRWKRRTEAFF.

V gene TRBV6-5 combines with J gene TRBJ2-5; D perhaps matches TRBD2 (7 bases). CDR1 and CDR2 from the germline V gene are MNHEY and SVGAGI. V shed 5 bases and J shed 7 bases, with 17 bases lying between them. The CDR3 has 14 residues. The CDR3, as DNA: TGTGCCAGCAGTCGCCTAGGGGGGGAAGGGACCCAGTACTTC. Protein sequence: CASSRLGGEGTQYF.

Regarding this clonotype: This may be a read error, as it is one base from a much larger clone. The CDR3 nucleotides read TGCAGCGTTGAATCTGGGACTAGCATCCTCCCGGGGACCCAGTACTTC. This sequence encodes CSVESGTSILPGTQYF. V is TRBV29-1 and J is TRBJ2-5; 9 bases align to TRBD2. CDR1 is SQVTM, CDR2 ANQGSEA, per germline. The CDR3 spans 16 residues. J was trimmed by 7 bases and V by 2 bases; bases with no gene match: 14. The variable domain in full, with the rest retrieved from reference TRBV29-1 and TRBJ2-5, is SAVISQKPSRDICQRGTSLTIQCQVDSQVTMMFWYRQQPGQSLTLIATANQGSEATYESGFVIDKFPISRPNLTFSTLTVSNMSPEDSSIYLCSVESGTSILPGTQYFGPGTRLLVL.

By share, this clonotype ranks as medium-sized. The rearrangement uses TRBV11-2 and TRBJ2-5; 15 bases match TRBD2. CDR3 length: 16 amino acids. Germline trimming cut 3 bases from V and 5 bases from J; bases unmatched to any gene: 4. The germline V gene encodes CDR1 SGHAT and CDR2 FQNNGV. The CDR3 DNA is TGTGCCAGCAGCTTCGGACTAGCGGGAGGGTTGGAGACCCAGTACTTC. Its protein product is CASSFGLAGGLETQYF.

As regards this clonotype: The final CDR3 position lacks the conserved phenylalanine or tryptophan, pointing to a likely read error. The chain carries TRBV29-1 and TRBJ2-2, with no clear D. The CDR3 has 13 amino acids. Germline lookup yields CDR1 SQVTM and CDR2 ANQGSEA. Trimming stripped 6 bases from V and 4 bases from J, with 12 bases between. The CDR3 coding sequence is TGCAGCGTCTACAGAGGAAGCACCGGGGAGCTGTTTCTT. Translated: CSVYRGSTGELFL.

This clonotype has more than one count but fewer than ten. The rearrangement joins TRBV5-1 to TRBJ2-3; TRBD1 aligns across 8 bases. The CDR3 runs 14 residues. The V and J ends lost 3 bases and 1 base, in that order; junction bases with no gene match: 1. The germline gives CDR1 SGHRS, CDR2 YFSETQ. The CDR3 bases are TGCGCCAGCAGCTGGGGACAGGGCACAGATACGCAGTATTTT. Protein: CASSWGQGTDTQYF.

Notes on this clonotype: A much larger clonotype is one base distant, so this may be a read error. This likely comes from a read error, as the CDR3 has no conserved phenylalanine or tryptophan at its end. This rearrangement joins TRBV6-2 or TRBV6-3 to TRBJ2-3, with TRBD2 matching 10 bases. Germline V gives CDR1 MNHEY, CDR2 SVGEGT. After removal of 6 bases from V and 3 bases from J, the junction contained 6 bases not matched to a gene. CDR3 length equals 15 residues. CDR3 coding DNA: TGTGCCAGCAGCCTAGCGGGAGCGGGGACAGATACGCAGTATGTT. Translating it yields CASSLAGAGTDTQYV.

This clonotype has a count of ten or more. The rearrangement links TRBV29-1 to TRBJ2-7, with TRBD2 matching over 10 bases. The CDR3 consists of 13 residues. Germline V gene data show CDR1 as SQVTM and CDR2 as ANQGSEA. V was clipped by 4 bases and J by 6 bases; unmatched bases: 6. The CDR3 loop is CSVAGLALGEQYF. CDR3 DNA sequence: TGCAGCGTTGCGGGACTAGCGCTGGGCGAGCAGTACTTC.

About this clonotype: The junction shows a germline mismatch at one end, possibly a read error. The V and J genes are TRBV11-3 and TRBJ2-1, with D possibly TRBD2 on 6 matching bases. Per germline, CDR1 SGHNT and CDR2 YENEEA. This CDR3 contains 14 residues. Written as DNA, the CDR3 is TGTGCCAGCAGCTTAGTAACGGGAGTACCAAAGCAGTCCTTC. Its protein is CASSLVTGVPKQSF.

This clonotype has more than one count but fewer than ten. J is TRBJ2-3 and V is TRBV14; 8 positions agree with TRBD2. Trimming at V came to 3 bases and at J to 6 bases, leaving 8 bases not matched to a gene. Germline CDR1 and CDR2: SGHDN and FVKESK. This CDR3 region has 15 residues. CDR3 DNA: TGTGCCAGCAGCCACTCTAGCGGGTCCCTCGATACGCAGTATTTT. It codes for CASSHSSGSLDTQYF.

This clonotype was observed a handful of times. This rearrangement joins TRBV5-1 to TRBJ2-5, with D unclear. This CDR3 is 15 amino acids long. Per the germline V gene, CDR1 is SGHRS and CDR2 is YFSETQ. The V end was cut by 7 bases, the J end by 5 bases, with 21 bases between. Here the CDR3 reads CASRLSSSSVETQYF. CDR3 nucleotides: TGCGCCAGCCGCCTGTCCTCGTCCTCAGTGGAGACCCAGTACTTC.

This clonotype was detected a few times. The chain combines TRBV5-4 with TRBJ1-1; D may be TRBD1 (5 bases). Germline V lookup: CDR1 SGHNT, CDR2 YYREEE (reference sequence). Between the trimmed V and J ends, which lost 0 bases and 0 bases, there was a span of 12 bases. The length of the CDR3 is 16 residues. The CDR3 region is CASSLGDPRMNTEAFF. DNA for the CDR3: TGTGCCAGCAGCTTGGGGGACCCGCGGATGAACACTGAAGCTTTCTTT. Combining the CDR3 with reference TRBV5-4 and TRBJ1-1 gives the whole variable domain ETGVTQSPTHLIKTRGQQVTLRCSSQSGHNTVSWYQQALGQGPQFIFQYYREEENGRGNFPPRFSGLQFPNYSSELNVNALELDDSALYLCASSLGDPRMNTEAFFGQGTRLTVV.

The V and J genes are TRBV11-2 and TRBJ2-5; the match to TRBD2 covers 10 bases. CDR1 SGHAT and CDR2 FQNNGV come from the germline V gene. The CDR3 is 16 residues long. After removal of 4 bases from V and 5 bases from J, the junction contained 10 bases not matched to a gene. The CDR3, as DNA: TGTGCCAGCAGCTACTCCCATGGTAGCGGGGGGGAGACCCAGTACTTC. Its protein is CASSYSHGSGGETQYF.

DNA of the CDR3: TGTGCCAGCAGCTGGGACGCGGGACAGGAGGGCCGTTACGAGCAGTACTTC. As protein: CASSWDAGQEGRYEQYF. The chain combines TRBV11-2 with TRBJ2-7, with 8 bases lining up with TRBD1. V was pared by 4 bases and J by 4 bases, with 15 bases of the junction left unmatched. This CDR3 contains 17 residues. The germline gives CDR1 SGHAT, CDR2 FQNNGV.

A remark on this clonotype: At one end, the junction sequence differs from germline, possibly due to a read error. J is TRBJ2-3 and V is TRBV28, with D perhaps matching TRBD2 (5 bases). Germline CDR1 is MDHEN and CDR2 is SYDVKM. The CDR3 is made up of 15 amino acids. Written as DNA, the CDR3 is TGTGCCAGCAGTTCAACATATGCTAGCACAGATACGCACTATTTT. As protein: CASSSTYASTDTHYF.

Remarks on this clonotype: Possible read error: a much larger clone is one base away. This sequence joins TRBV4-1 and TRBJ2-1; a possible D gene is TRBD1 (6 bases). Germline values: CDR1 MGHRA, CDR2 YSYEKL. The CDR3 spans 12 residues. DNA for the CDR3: TGCGCCAACAGCCATGTTCAGGGGTTGGCGTTCTTC. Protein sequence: CANSHVQGLAFF.

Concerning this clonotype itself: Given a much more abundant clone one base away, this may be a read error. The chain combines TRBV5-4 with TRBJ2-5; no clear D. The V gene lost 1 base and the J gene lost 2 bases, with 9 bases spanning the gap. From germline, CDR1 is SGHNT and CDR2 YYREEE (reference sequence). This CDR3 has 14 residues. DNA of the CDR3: TGTGCCAGCAGCTTGAGGCTAGTGCAAGAGACCCAGTACTTC. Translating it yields CASSLRLVQETQYF.

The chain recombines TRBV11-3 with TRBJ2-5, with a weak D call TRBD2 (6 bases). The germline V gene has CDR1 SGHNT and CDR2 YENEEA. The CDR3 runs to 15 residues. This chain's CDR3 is CDSSLERGREETQYF. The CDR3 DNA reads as TGTGACAGTAGCTTAGAACGGGGGAGAGAGGAGACCCAGTACTTC.

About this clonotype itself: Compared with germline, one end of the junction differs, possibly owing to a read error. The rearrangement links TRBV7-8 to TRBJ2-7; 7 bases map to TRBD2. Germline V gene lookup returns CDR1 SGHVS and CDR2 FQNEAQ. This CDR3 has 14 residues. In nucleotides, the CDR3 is TGTGCCAGCAGCCGGGGGGAGACCGCCTACGAGCAACACTTC. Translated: CASSRGETAYEQHF.

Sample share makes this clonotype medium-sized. CDR3 DNA sequence: TGTGCCAGCGGTGCGGGGGGACCGACCGGGGAGCTGTTTTTT. It is translated as CASGAGGPTGELFF. The chain employs TRBV11-3 and TRBJ2-2, with 8 bases lining up with TRBD2. Germline V gene data show CDR1 as SGHNT and CDR2 as YENEEA. This CDR3 is built from 14 residues. Trimming removed 8 bases from V and 5 bases from J; junction bases left unmatched: 7. Using reference TRBV11-3 and TRBJ2-2 for the parts outside the CDR3, the full variable domain is EAGVVQSPRYKIIEKKQPVAFWCNPISGHNTLYWYLQNLGQGPELLIRYENEEAVDDSQLPKDRFSAERLKGVDSTLKIQPAELGDSAVYLCASGAGGPTGELFFGEGSRLTVL.

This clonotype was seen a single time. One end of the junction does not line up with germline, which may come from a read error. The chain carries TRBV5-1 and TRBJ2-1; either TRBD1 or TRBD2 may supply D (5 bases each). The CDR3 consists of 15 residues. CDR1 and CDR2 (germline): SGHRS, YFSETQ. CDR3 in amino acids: CASSLLGVSYDEQFF. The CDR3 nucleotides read TGCGCCAGCAGCTTATTGGGGGTCTCCTACGATGAGCAGTTCTTC.

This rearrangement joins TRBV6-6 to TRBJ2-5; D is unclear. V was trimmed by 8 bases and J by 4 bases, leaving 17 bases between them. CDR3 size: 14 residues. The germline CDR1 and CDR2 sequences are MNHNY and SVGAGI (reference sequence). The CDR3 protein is CASSGQAQRETQYF. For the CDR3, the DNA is TGTGCCAGCTCGGGCCAGGCTCAGCGAGAGACCCAGTACTTC.

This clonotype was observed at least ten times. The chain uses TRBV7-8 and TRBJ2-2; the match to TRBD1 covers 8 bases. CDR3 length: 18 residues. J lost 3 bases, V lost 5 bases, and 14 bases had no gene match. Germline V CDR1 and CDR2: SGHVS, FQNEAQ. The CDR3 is CASSTRTGLGADTGELFF. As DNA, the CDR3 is TGTGCCAGCAGCACCCGGACAGGGCTGGGGGCGGACACCGGGGAGCTGTTTTTT.

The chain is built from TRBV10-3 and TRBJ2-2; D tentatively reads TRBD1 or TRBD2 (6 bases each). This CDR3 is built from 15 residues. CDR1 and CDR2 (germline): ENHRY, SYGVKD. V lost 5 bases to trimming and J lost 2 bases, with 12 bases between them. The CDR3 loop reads CAISRRGINTGELFF. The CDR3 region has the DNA TGTGCCATCAGTCGGAGGGGGATTAACACCGGGGAGCTGTTTTTT.

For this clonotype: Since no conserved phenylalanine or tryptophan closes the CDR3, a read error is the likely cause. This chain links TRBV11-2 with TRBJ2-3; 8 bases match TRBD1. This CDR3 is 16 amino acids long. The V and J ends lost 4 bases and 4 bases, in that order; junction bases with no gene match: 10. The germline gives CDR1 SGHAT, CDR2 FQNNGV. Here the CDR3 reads CASSSTRLQGADTQYL. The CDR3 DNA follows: TGTGCCAGCAGCTCAACACGATTACAGGGGGCAGATACGCAGTATTTG.

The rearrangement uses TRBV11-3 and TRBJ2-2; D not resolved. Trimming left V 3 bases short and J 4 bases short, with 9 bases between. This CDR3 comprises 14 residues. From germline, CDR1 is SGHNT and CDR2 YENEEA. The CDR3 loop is CASSFWLTTGELFF. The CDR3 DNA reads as TGTGCCAGCAGCTTTTGGCTAACCACCGGGGAGCTGTTTTTT.

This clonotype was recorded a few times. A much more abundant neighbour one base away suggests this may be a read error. This CDR3 reads CASREVTDMQYF. In DNA, the CDR3 is TGTGCCAGCAGAGAAGTCACAGATATGCAGTATTTT. This chain uses TRBV12-3 or TRBV12-4 with TRBJ2-3; D gene uncertain. This CDR3 contains 12 residues.

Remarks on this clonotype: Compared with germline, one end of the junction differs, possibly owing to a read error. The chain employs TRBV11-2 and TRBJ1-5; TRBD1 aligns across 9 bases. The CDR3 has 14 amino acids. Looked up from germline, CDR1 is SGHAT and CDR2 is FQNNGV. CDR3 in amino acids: CVSSPTGQGWPQHF. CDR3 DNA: TGTGTCAGCAGTCCTACCGGACAGGGGTGGCCCCAGCATTTT.

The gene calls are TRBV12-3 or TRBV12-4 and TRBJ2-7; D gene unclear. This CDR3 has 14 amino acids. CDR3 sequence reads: CAGSLFTDSYEQYF. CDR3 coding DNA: TGTGCAGGCAGTTTGTTCACGGATTCCTACGAGCAGTACTTC.